Listed below are T cell receptor beta chains from one sample, sequenced in a study of graft-versus-host responses after intestinal transplantation. These receptors lack a known antigen. Some clones are missing from TCRdb's copy, which holds only in-frame ones; the method was immunoSEQ multiplex PCR. In the table there are approximately 76,000 clones, under 90% of which are singletons. Material: unstimulated CD4+ T cells sorted from spleen or lymph node cells, obtained before transplant. These receptors all come from a human donor who was the organ donor for an intestinal transplant. The CDR3 runs from the conserved cysteine through the conserved F or W. The order of the fields is CDR3 length, D gene, clone size, J gene, V gene, CDR3 protein, CDR3 DNA. The D gene is left open where the match is weak. Only part of the rows carry a size: once, few, many, or a class if the clone is expanded.

cdr3_length: 18
d_call: .
clone_size: once
j_call: TRBJ2-6
v_call: TRBV4-1
cdr3_aa: CASSQGETGYSGANVLTF
cdr3_nt: TGCGCCAGCAGCCAAGGCGAGACTGGGTACTCTGGGGCCAACGTCCTGACTTTC

cdr3_length: 12
d_call: .
clone_size: .
j_call: TRBJ1-2
v_call: TRBV13
cdr3_aa: CASSPGLLGYTF
cdr3_nt: TGTGCCAGCAGCCCAGGGCTCCTCGGCTACACCTTC

cdr3_length: 13
d_call: .
clone_size: .
j_call: TRBJ1-6
v_call: TRBV25-1
cdr3_aa: CASNRATNSPLHF
cdr3_nt: TGTGCCAGTAACAGGGCTACAAATTCACCCCTCCACTTT

cdr3_length: 14
d_call: .
clone_size: .
j_call: TRBJ2-5
v_call: TRBV7-2
cdr3_aa: CASSSTIILETQYF
cdr3_nt: TGTGCCAGCAGCTCGACTATTATCCTGGAGACCCAGTACTTC

cdr3_length: 13
d_call: .
clone_size: .
j_call: TRBJ1-1
v_call: TRBV30
cdr3_aa: CAWSVQGNTEAFF
cdr3_nt: TGTGCCTGGAGTGTACAGGGGAACACTGAAGCTTTCTTT

cdr3_length: 15
d_call: TRBD1
clone_size: .
j_call: TRBJ2-3
v_call: TRBV19
cdr3_aa: CASSMDRGHTDTQYF
cdr3_nt: TGTGCCAGTAGTATGGACAGGGGGCACACAGATACGCAGTATTTT

cdr3_length: 17
d_call: TRBD2
clone_size: .
j_call: TRBJ2-5
v_call: TRBV28
cdr3_aa: CASKDSGGRRYQETQYF
cdr3_nt: TGTGCCAGCAAGGATAGCGGGGGGCGAAGGTACCAAGAGACCCAGTACTTC

cdr3_length: 16
d_call: .
clone_size: .
j_call: TRBJ1-1
v_call: TRBV28
cdr3_aa: CASTDPRTFLNTEAFF
cdr3_nt: TGTGCCAGCACCGACCCTCGGACATTCTTAAACACTGAAGCTTTCTTT

cdr3_length: 13
d_call: TRBD1
clone_size: .
j_call: TRBJ2-3
v_call: TRBV29-1
cdr3_aa: CSVGSRGPDTQYF
cdr3_nt: TGCAGCGTTGGGAGCAGGGGGCCGGATACGCAGTATTTT

cdr3_length: 15
d_call: TRBD1
clone_size: .
j_call: TRBJ1-2
v_call: TRBV5-1
cdr3_aa: CASSFWDRTNYGYTF
cdr3_nt: TGCGCCAGCAGCTTCTGGGACAGGACAAACTATGGCTACACCTTC

cdr3_length: 15
d_call: TRBD2
clone_size: .
j_call: TRBJ2-5
v_call: TRBV25-1
cdr3_aa: CASSNPSGGAETQYF
cdr3_nt: TGTGCCAGCAGTAACCCGAGCGGGGGGGCAGAGACCCAGTACTTC

cdr3_length: 14
d_call: .
clone_size: .
j_call: TRBJ2-5
v_call: TRBV18
cdr3_aa: CASSPTGFQETQYF
cdr3_nt: TGTGCCAGCTCGCCGACAGGATTTCAAGAGACCCAGTACTTC

cdr3_length: 15
d_call: TRBD1
clone_size: .
j_call: TRBJ1-4
v_call: TRBV7-9
cdr3_aa: CASSVGQHFNEKLFF
cdr3_nt: TGTGCCAGCAGCGTGGGACAGCACTTTAATGAAAAACTGTTTTTT

cdr3_length: 18
d_call: TRBD1
clone_size: once
j_call: TRBJ1-6
v_call: TRBV5-4
cdr3_aa: CASSLKMGQAGGNSPLHF
cdr3_nt: TGTGCCAGCAGCTTAAAAATGGGACAGGCCGGTGGTAATTCACCCCTCCACTTT

cdr3_length: 15
d_call: .
clone_size: .
j_call: TRBJ2-1
v_call: TRBV6-1
cdr3_aa: CASSLSTAYYNEQFF
cdr3_nt: TGTGCCAGCAGTTTATCGACAGCCTACTACAATGAGCAGTTCTTC

cdr3_length: 15
d_call: TRBD1
clone_size: .
j_call: TRBJ1-1
v_call: TRBV10-3
cdr3_aa: CAISESTGGNTEAFF
cdr3_nt: TGTGCCATCAGTGAGTCTACAGGGGGGAACACTGAAGCTTTCTTT

cdr3_length: 14
d_call: TRBD1
clone_size: .
j_call: TRBJ1-2
v_call: TRBV6-1
cdr3_aa: CASSGQGGVYGYTF
cdr3_nt: TGTGCCAGCAGCGGACAGGGAGGGGTCTATGGCTACACCTTC

cdr3_length: 13
d_call: .
clone_size: .
j_call: TRBJ1-2
v_call: TRBV5-1
cdr3_aa: CASSLRENYGYTF
cdr3_nt: TGCGCCAGCAGTTTGAGGGAGAACTATGGCTACACCTTC

cdr3_length: 15
d_call: .
clone_size: .
j_call: TRBJ1-1
v_call: TRBV6-1
cdr3_aa: CASSEAPGMNTEAFF
cdr3_nt: TGTGCCAGCAGTGAAGCGCCAGGGATGAACACTGAAGCTTTCTTT

cdr3_length: 18
d_call: TRBD2
clone_size: .
j_call: TRBJ2-5
v_call: TRBV6-1
cdr3_aa: CASSEAETSGGQQETQYF
cdr3_nt: TGTGCCAGCAGTGAAGCTGAGACTAGCGGGGGGCAACAAGAGACCCAGTACTTC

cdr3_length: 17
d_call: TRBD1
clone_size: few
j_call: TRBJ2-2
v_call: TRBV19
cdr3_aa: CASSSQDRPSGTGELFF
cdr3_nt: TGTGCCAGTAGTAGCCAGGACAGGCCATCGGGAACCGGGGAGCTGTTTTTT

cdr3_length: 15
d_call: TRBD2
clone_size: .
j_call: TRBJ2-1
v_call: TRBV28
cdr3_aa: CASTNSGGAEGEQFF
cdr3_nt: TGTGCCAGCACTAATAGCGGGGGGGCCGAGGGTGAGCAGTTCTTC

cdr3_length: 20
d_call: TRBD1
clone_size: .
j_call: TRBJ1-5
v_call: TRBV28
cdr3_aa: CASSLVQWQGAREGNQPQHF
cdr3_nt: TGTGCCAGCAGTTTAGTTCAGTGGCAGGGGGCGAGGGAGGGCAATCAGCCCCAGCATTTT

cdr3_length: 16
d_call: TRBD1
clone_size: .
j_call: TRBJ1-5
v_call: TRBV10-3
cdr3_aa: CAISLGTAGSNQPQHF
cdr3_nt: TGTGCCATCAGCCTAGGGACAGCAGGTAGCAATCAGCCCCAGCATTTT

cdr3_length: 18
d_call: TRBD1
clone_size: .
j_call: TRBJ1-3
v_call: TRBV9
cdr3_aa: CASSVESYRGIIGNTIYF
cdr3_nt: TGTGCCAGCAGCGTAGAATCCTACAGGGGCATAATAGGAAACACCATATATTTT

cdr3_length: 16
d_call: TRBD1
clone_size: .
j_call: TRBJ1-5
v_call: TRBV27
cdr3_aa: CAGSLFSRGLGQPQHF
cdr3_nt: TGTGCCGGCAGTTTATTTTCCAGGGGGCTTGGTCAGCCCCAGCATTTT

cdr3_length: 14
d_call: TRBD2
clone_size: .
j_call: TRBJ2-3
v_call: TRBV19
cdr3_aa: CATQREGNTDTQYF
cdr3_nt: TGTGCCACCCAGCGGGAGGGAAACACAGATACGCAGTATTTT

cdr3_length: 15
d_call: TRBD2
clone_size: .
j_call: TRBJ2-1
v_call: TRBV5-4
cdr3_aa: CASSAQRGGYNEQFF
cdr3_nt: TGTGCCAGCAGCGCACAGCGGGGGGGTTACAATGAGCAGTTCTTC

cdr3_length: 15
d_call: TRBD1
clone_size: .
j_call: TRBJ1-6
v_call: TRBV10-3
cdr3_aa: CAISESGQGYSPLHF
cdr3_nt: TGTGCCATCAGTGAGTCAGGACAGGGATATTCACCCCTCCACTTT

cdr3_length: 15
d_call: .
clone_size: .
j_call: TRBJ1-2
v_call: TRBV9
cdr3_aa: CASSDPRTVTYGYTF
cdr3_nt: TGTGCCAGCAGCGATCCTCGGACAGTAACCTATGGCTACACCTTC

cdr3_length: 15
d_call: TRBD1
clone_size: .
j_call: TRBJ1-2
v_call: TRBV27
cdr3_aa: CASSFLDREKDGYTF
cdr3_nt: TGTGCCAGCAGTTTTCTCGACAGGGAGAAGGATGGCTACACCTTC

cdr3_length: 16
d_call: TRBD1
clone_size: .
j_call: TRBJ2-2
v_call: TRBV27
cdr3_aa: CASSSWTGVGTGELFF
cdr3_nt: TGTGCCAGCAGTTCCTGGACAGGGGTTGGAACCGGGGAGCTGTTTTTT

cdr3_length: 18
d_call: TRBD2
clone_size: .
j_call: TRBJ2-2
v_call: TRBV7-8
cdr3_aa: CASSPRLWTSGGFGELFF
cdr3_nt: TGTGCCAGCAGCCCCCGACTATGGACTAGCGGGGGGTTCGGGGAGCTGTTTTTT

cdr3_length: 14
d_call: TRBD1
clone_size: .
j_call: TRBJ2-3
v_call: TRBV28
cdr3_aa: CASSFNRGADTQYF
cdr3_nt: TGTGCCAGCAGTTTCAACAGGGGGGCAGATACGCAGTATTTT

cdr3_length: 14
d_call: TRBD1
clone_size: few
j_call: TRBJ1-3
v_call: TRBV27
cdr3_aa: CASSPGTVGNTIYF
cdr3_nt: TGTGCCAGCAGTCCCGGGACAGTCGGAAACACCATATATTTT

cdr3_length: 16
d_call: .
clone_size: .
j_call: TRBJ2-1
v_call: TRBV9
cdr3_aa: CASSVGGGPRADEQFF
cdr3_nt: TGTGCCAGCAGCGTAGGGGGAGGACCGCGAGCGGATGAGCAGTTCTTC

cdr3_length: 16
d_call: TRBD1
clone_size: .
j_call: TRBJ2-4
v_call: TRBV4-1
cdr3_aa: CASSQDKGAAKNIQYF
cdr3_nt: TGCGCCAGCAGCCAAGACAAGGGGGCAGCCAAAAACATTCAGTACTTC

cdr3_length: 13
d_call: .
clone_size: once
j_call: TRBJ1-6
v_call: TRBV15
cdr3_aa: CATSSLQDSPLHF
cdr3_nt: TGTGCCACCAGCAGTTTACAGGATTCACCCCTCCACTTT

cdr3_length: 15
d_call: .
clone_size: .
j_call: TRBJ2-3
v_call: TRBV7-2
cdr3_aa: CASSVPRSKTDTQYF
cdr3_nt: TGTGCCAGCAGCGTGCCCCGGTCTAAGACAGATACGCAGTATTTT

cdr3_length: 14
d_call: TRBD1
clone_size: .
j_call: TRBJ1-6
v_call: TRBV5-5
cdr3_aa: CASSFGTGNSPLHF
cdr3_nt: TGTGCCAGCAGCTTCGGGACAGGGAATTCACCCCTCCACTTT

cdr3_length: 15
d_call: TRBD1
clone_size: .
j_call: TRBJ2-4
v_call: TRBV12-5
cdr3_aa: CASGLADRAKNIQYF
cdr3_nt: TGTGCTAGTGGTTTGGCGGACAGGGCCAAAAACATTCAGTACTTC

cdr3_length: 16
d_call: .
clone_size: .
j_call: TRBJ2-6
v_call: TRBV5-1
cdr3_aa: CASSSPSTAGANVLTF
cdr3_nt: TGCGCCAGCAGCTCTCCTTCTACGGCTGGGGCCAACGTCCTGACTTTC

cdr3_length: 14
d_call: .
clone_size: .
j_call: TRBJ2-5
v_call: TRBV19
cdr3_aa: CASSTHSVQETQYF
cdr3_nt: TGTGCCAGTAGTACGCATTCAGTTCAAGAGACCCAGTACTTC

cdr3_length: 15
d_call: TRBD1
clone_size: .
j_call: TRBJ1-2
v_call: TRBV7-2
cdr3_aa: CASRSGTGPNYGYTF
cdr3_nt: TGTGCCAGCAGATCCGGGACAGGGCCTAACTATGGCTACACCTTC

cdr3_length: 14
d_call: .
clone_size: .
j_call: TRBJ1-4
v_call: TRBV25-1
cdr3_aa: CASSQTGYNEKLFF
cdr3_nt: TGTGCCAGCAGCCAGACAGGTTATAATGAAAAACTGTTTTTT

cdr3_length: 15
d_call: .
clone_size: .
j_call: TRBJ1-5
v_call: TRBV10-3
cdr3_aa: CAISDGVLDNQPQHF
cdr3_nt: TGTGCCATCAGTGACGGAGTGTTAGATAATCAGCCCCAGCATTTT

cdr3_length: 15
d_call: TRBD1
clone_size: .
j_call: TRBJ1-5
v_call: TRBV28
cdr3_aa: CASSSGQGGGQPQHF
cdr3_nt: TGTGCCAGCAGTTCGGGACAGGGGGGCGGTCAGCCCCAGCATTTT